The 23 T cell receptor beta chains below all came from one sample that was sequenced in a study of blood T cell repertoires in COVID-19. Data came from immunoSEQ multiplex PCR; TCRdb stores just in-frame clones and leaves some out. The data hold under 300,000 clones, with 80% to 90% observed a single time. Sequencing was done on a sample of peripheral blood. Receptor source: a man between 60 and 75 years old with acute or convalescent COVID-19.

The rearrangement links TRBV28 to TRBJ2-7; D unresolved. Germline CDR1 is MDHEN and CDR2 is SYDVKM. V lost 1 base to trimming and J lost 2 bases, with 9 bases between them. There are 14 residues in the CDR3. This chain's CDR3 is CASSLSGPPYEQYF. The CDR3 DNA is TGTGCCAGCAGTTTATCGGGTCCACCCTACGAGCAGTACTTC.

On this clone itself: Other DNA sequences in this specimen translate into the identical CDR3. The chain uses TRBV5-5 and TRBJ2-2; a weak D match, TRBD1 (6 bases). CDR3 length: 13 amino acids. The germline CDR1 and CDR2 sequences are SGHKS and YYEKEE (reference sequence). Trimming shortened V by 2 bases and J by 5 bases, and 7 bases separated the two germline ends. This chain's CDR3 is CASSLQGTGELFF. The CDR3 DNA reads as TGTGCCAGCAGCTTACAGGGTACCGGGGAGCTGTTTTTT.

The chain has TRBV29-1 and TRBJ2-7; TRBD2 might be the D (6 bases). The CDR3 covers 13 residues. Germline V gives CDR1 SQVTM, CDR2 ANQGSEA. V lost 7 bases to trimming and J lost 0 bases, with 13 bases between them. The CDR3, as DNA: TGCAGCGCTGGGGGGAGTTCCTCCTACGAGCAGTACTTC. It yields the protein CSAGGSSSYEQYF.

The gene calls are TRBV28 and TRBJ2-1, with 9 positions matching TRBD2. Germline CDR1 and CDR2: MDHEN and SYDVKM. The CDR3 extends over 17 amino acids. The junction had 6 bases not matched to a gene; V was cut back by 2 bases and J by 1 base. The CDR3, as DNA: TGTGCCAGCAGTTTACTCGTGCGGGAGGGGTCCTACAATGAGCAGTTCTTC. It specifies CASSLLVREGSYNEQFF.

The V gene is TRBV7-2, the J gene TRBJ2-1; TRBD1 matches 9 bases. The CDR3 runs 15 residues. The V gene's germline CDR1 is SGHTA and CDR2 FQGNSA. V dropped 1 base and J dropped 8; count of bases not matched to a gene: 6. CDR3 sequence (DNA): TGTGCCAGCAGCTTAGACAGGGGGCGAATAGATGAGCAGTTCTTC. Residues: CASSLDRGRIDEQFF.

The chain recombines TRBV6-5 with TRBJ1-1; no reliable D call. V lost 5 bases and J 0 bases, leaving 10 bases between the germline ends. Germline V gives CDR1 MNHEY, CDR2 SVGAGI. The CDR3 has 14 amino acids. The CDR3 sequence is CASSPTSMNTEAFF. CDR3 nucleotides: TGTGCCAGCAGTCCGACATCCATGAACACTGAAGCTTTCTTT.

The CDR3 reads CASSLSGIGTDTQYF. Here the CDR3 DNA reads TGTGCCAGCAGCCTTAGCGGGATAGGCACAGATACGCAGTATTTT. The chain links TRBV7-3 to TRBJ2-3, with 8 bases matching TRBD2. Germline CDR1 and CDR2: SGHTA and FQGTGA. V shed 5 bases, J shed 1 base, and the junction held 5 bases outside the gene matches. This CDR3 contains 15 residues.

This CDR3 reads CAWSAGRTGTNEKLFF. The CDR3, as DNA: TGTGCCTGGAGTGCCGGAAGGACAGGGACTAATGAAAAACTGTTTTTT. The chain carries TRBV30 and TRBJ1-4, with 8 bases aligning to TRBD1. Looked up from germline, CDR1 is GTSNPN and CDR2 is SVGIG (reference sequence). V was clipped by 1 base and J by 2 bases; unmatched bases: 6. This CDR3 has 16 residues.

The gene calls are TRBV1 and TRBJ2-7; the D call of TRBD2 is as the table states it, not checked on the DNA. TRBV1 constitutes a pseudogene. The CDR3 loop spans 12 amino acids. CDR3 in DNA: TGCACCAGCACCCCCCTAGCTAGGGAGCAGTACTTC. Its protein is CTSTPLAREQYF.

This rearrangement joins TRBV28 to TRBJ1-4; a possible D gene is TRBD1 (5 bases). CDR1 and CDR2 (germline): MDHEN, SYDVKM. V shed 6 bases and J shed 4 bases, with 6 bases lying between them. The CDR3 consists of 12 residues. The CDR3 region has the DNA TGTGCCAGCAGGGGGGGTAATGAAAAACTGTTTTTT. Translation: CASRGGNEKLFF.

The chain combines TRBV4-2 with TRBJ2-7, with D possibly TRBD2 on 6 matching bases. Trimming took off 4 bases at V and 0 bases at J, with 13 bases between the two ends. CDR1 and CDR2 from the germline V gene are LGHNA and YNFKEQ. The CDR3 length is 15 residues. CDR3 sequence (DNA): TGTGCCAGCAGCCCGAGGAGGGGCAGCTCCTACGAGCAGTACTTC. As protein: CASSPRRGSSYEQYF.

The CDR3: CAIEDFQETQYF. CDR3 DNA: TGTGCCATAGAGGACTTCCAAGAGACCCAGTACTTC. The chain joins TRBV3-1 (or the pseudogene TRBV3-2) to TRBJ2-5; tentative D call: TRBD2 (5 bases). Trimming removed 10 bases at V and 1 base at J, with 10 bases between. This CDR3 contains 12 residues. Germline V gives CDR1 LGHDT, CDR2 YNNKEL (reference sequence).

J is TRBJ2-6 and V is TRBV11-2; 7 bases map to TRBD2. Germline V gene lookup returns CDR1 SGHAT and CDR2 FQNNGV. The CDR3 extends over 16 amino acids. The trim removed 2 bases at V and 2 bases at J, leaving 3 bases unmatched. CDR3 residues: CASSLSAGAGANVLTF. Written as DNA, the CDR3 is TGTGCCAGCAGCTTATCGGCGGGAGCTGGGGCCAACGTCCTGACTTTC.

This clone was counted once. The CDR3 DNA reads as TGTGCCAGCGCGGCGGGATTTTACGAGCAGTACTTC. It is translated as CASAAGFYEQYF. This chain connects TRBV28 to TRBJ2-7; perhaps TRBD2 as D (6 bases). The CDR3 loop spans 12 amino acids. Germline V lookup: CDR1 MDHEN, CDR2 SYDVKM. The V end lost 8 bases, the J end lost 4 bases, and 12 bases lay between the germline ends.

This clone appeared a few times. The genes are TRBV24-1 and TRBJ1-2; 7 nucleotides line up with TRBD1. Losses at the gene ends were 4 bases for V and 8 bases for J; bases not matched to a gene: 12. This CDR3 spans 15 amino acids. From germline, CDR1 is KGHDR and CDR2 SFDVKD. CDR3 in amino acids: CATSEGNDRVKGYTF. The CDR3 DNA follows: TGTGCCACCAGTGAAGGTAACGACAGGGTGAAGGGCTACACCTTC.

The chain links TRBV5-1 to TRBJ2-5; 8 nucleotides line up with TRBD2. The germline V gene encodes CDR1 SGHRS and CDR2 YFSETQ. J lost 4 bases, V lost 4 bases, and 0 bases had no gene match. This CDR3 has 12 residues. Here the CDR3 reads CASSLAGETQYF. The CDR3 region has the DNA TGCGCCAGCAGCCTAGCGGGAGAGACCCAGTACTTC.

The chain is built from TRBV4-3 and TRBJ2-2, with 7 bases fitting TRBD1. Germline V gives CDR1 LGHNA, CDR2 YSLEER. Trimming cost V 0 bases and J 1 base; bases outside gene matches: 11. The CDR3 extends over 19 amino acids. CDR3 amino acids: CASSQDFVRRTGNTGELFF. CDR3 nucleotides: TGCGCCAGCAGCCAAGATTTCGTCCGTAGGACAGGGAACACCGGGGAGCTGTTTTTT.

V is TRBV12-3 or TRBV12-4 and J is TRBJ1-2; 7 bases map to TRBD1. CDR3 size: 13 residues. The V segment lost 2 bases and the J segment 7 bases; nucleotides outside the gene matches: 4. The CDR3 region has the DNA TGTGCCAGCAGTTTAACAGGGGCCGGTGGCTACACCTTC. Translated, it gives CASSLTGAGGYTF.

The chain combines TRBV13 with TRBJ1-1; TRBD1 matches 7 bases. There are 14 residues in the CDR3. Trimming cost V 5 bases and J 1 base; bases outside gene matches: 4. Germline assignment: CDR1 PRHDT and CDR2 FYEKMQ (reference sequence). The CDR3 sequence: CASSLRQGNTEAFF. The CDR3 coding sequence is TGTGCCAGCAGCCTTCGACAGGGGAACACTGAAGCTTTCTTT.

The J gene is TRBJ2-6, the V gene TRBV5-1; a possible D gene is TRBD1 (6 bases). The CDR3 consists of 15 residues. Looked up from germline, CDR1 is SGHRS and CDR2 is YFSETQ. Trimming pared 3 bases from V and 0 bases from J, leaving 7 bases between. The CDR3: CASSSQGSGANVLTF. DNA for the CDR3: TGCGCCAGCAGCTCACAGGGCTCTGGGGCCAACGTCCTGACTTTC.

This chain links TRBV7-2 with TRBJ2-7, with D unresolved. This CDR3 spans 15 amino acids. Deletions cut 2 bases from V and 5 bases from J, with 16 bases between. From germline, CDR1 is SGHTA and CDR2 FQGNSA. The CDR3 region has the DNA TGTGCCAGCAGCTTAAGCGCGGCGAACCTCCACGAGCAGTACTTC. This codes for CASSLSAANLHEQYF.

The rearrangement uses TRBV14 and TRBJ2-7; D is ambiguous. The V and J ends lost 1 base and 4 bases respectively, with 5 bases between them. The CDR3 has 12 residues. Germline lookup yields CDR1 SGHDN and CDR2 FVKESK. This chain's CDR3 is CASSQARYEQYF. The CDR3 coding sequence is TGTGCCAGCAGCCAAGCTAGGTACGAGCAGTACTTC.

The chain recombines TRBV9 with TRBJ2-5, with D possibly matching TRBD2 (6 bases). The CDR3 covers 15 residues. V lost 4 bases, J lost 3 bases, and 16 bases lay in between. CDR1 SGDLS and CDR2 YYNGEE come from the germline V gene. In DNA form, the CDR3 reads TGTGCCAGCAGCCCCCGGGGCGGAGGGGAAGAGACCCAGTACTTC. Amino acid sequence: CASSPRGGGEETQYF. The complete variable domain, with remaining parts taken from reference TRBV9 and TRBJ2-5, reads DSGVTQTPKHLITATGQRVTLRCSPRSGDLSVYWYQQSLDQGLQFLIQYYNGEERAKGNILERFSAQQFPDLHSELNLSSLELGDSALYFCASSPRGGGEETQYFGPGTRLLVL.